Below are 11 T cell receptor beta chains sequenced from a single sample in a study of T-cell memory formation after mild COVID-19. TCRdb independently ran MiXCR on the 5' RACE reads; one entry per CDR3 protein. The sample holds about 290,000 distinct CDR3 sequences, approximately 19% seen once. Specimen: PBMCs or a T cell subset sorted from them (not recorded which). Source of these receptors: a man in his late teens or twenties who had mild COVID-19 (a few samples of this study predate the infection). Cell type and time point are not known.

V and J are TRBV6-1 and TRBJ1-5; D might be TRBD1 (5 bases). The CDR3 spans 14 residues. Per germline, CDR1 MNHNS and CDR2 SASEGT. Trimming shortened V by 2 bases and J by 10 bases, and 15 bases separated the two germline ends. CDR3 residues: CASSELGRRGPQHF. The CDR3 bases are TGTGCCAGCAGTGAACTAGGGAGGAGGGGACCCCAGCATTTT.

The chain combines TRBV18 with TRBJ2-7; TRBD2 aligns across 8 bases. The germline V gene encodes CDR1 KGHSH and CDR2 LQKENI. Trimming took 5 bases from V and 1 from J; bases not matched to a gene: 7. The length of the CDR3 is 15 residues. Written as DNA, the CDR3 is TGTGCCAGCTCATCGGCGGGGGGCCTATCCTACGAGCAGTACTTC. Translating it yields CASSSAGGLSYEQYF.

CDR3 in amino acids: CATRFGSNTEAFF. As DNA, the CDR3 is TGTGCCACCCGGTTTGGTTCGAACACTGAAGCTTTCTTT. The rearrangement uses TRBV24-1 and TRBJ1-1; D is uncertain. The CDR3 length is 13 residues. The V gene lost 9 bases and the J gene lost 1 base, with 11 bases spanning the gap. Germline CDR1 is KGHDR and CDR2 is SFDVKD.

Ten or more counts support this clonotype. The rearrangement joins TRBV4-3 to TRBJ1-1; D is ambiguous. The CDR3 runs to 14 residues. Germline V lookup: CDR1 LGHNA, CDR2 YSLEER. The V end lost 0 bases, the J end lost 12 bases, and 17 bases lay between the germline ends. Written as DNA, the CDR3 is TGCGCCAGCAGCCAAGATCGGGCCATGGATGCGACTTTCTTT. Translated: CASSQDRAMDATFF.

This clonotype was counted ten times or more. The chain links TRBV7-2 to TRBJ1-2; TRBD1 aligns across 7 bases. CDR1 and CDR2 from the germline V gene are SGHTA and FQGNSA. With V trimmed by 5 bases and J by 6 bases, 6 bases remained unmatched. This CDR3 is built from 13 residues. The chain's CDR3 is CASSPRQGDGYTF. As DNA, the CDR3 is TGTGCCAGCAGCCCACGACAGGGCGATGGCTACACCTTC.

The rearrangement uses TRBV21-1 and TRBJ2-7; TRBD1 was called by the table and not checked on the DNA. TRBV21-1 is deemed a pseudogene. The CDR3 extends over 12 amino acids. DNA for the CDR3: TGTGCCAGCAACCGGGACAGTTACGAGCAGTACGTC. Translating it yields CASNRDSYEQYV.

This chain joins TRBV5-1 and TRBJ2-3; D may be TRBD1 or TRBD2 (6 bases each). The CDR3 has 16 amino acids. CDR1 is SGHRS, CDR2 YFSETQ, per germline. The V gene lost 3 bases and the J gene lost 0 bases, with 14 bases spanning the gap. The CDR3 loop reads CASSWGRGASTDTQYF. The CDR3 DNA reads TGCGCCAGCAGCTGGGGAAGGGGGGCTAGCACAGATACGCAGTATTTT.

This clonotype has more than one count but fewer than ten. The J gene is TRBJ1-4, the V gene TRBV7-6; D remains ambiguous. V shed 10 bases and J shed 4 bases, with 13 bases lying between them. This CDR3 is built from 13 residues. CDR1 is SGHVS and CDR2 is FNYEAQ in the germline V gene. CDR3 region: CATRVGHNEKLFF. CDR3 sequence (DNA): TGTGCCACCCGAGTTGGCCATAATGAAAAACTGTTTTTT. Drawing the rest from reference TRBV7-6 and TRBJ1-4, the complete variable domain is GAGVSQSPRYKVTKRGQDVALRCDPISGHVSLYWYRQALGQGPEFLTYFNYEAQQDKSGLPNDRFSAERPEGSISTLTIQRTEQRDSAMYRCATRVGHNEKLFFGSGTQLSVL.

This clonotype has only a few counts. This chain connects TRBV12-3 or TRBV12-4 to TRBJ2-6; TRBD1 agrees at 7 bases. CDR3 length: 15 amino acids. With 6 bases clipped from V and 2 bases from J, the junction kept 4 bases outside the gene matches. CDR3 in amino acids: CASRNQGAGANVLTF. For the CDR3, the DNA is TGTGCCAGCAGGAACCAGGGGGCTGGGGCCAACGTCCTGACTTTC.

This clonotype occurred a few times. The rearrangement joins TRBV20-1 to TRBJ2-3; D is tentatively TRBD1 or TRBD2 (5 bases each). The CDR3 covers 13 residues. Germline loops: CDR1 DFQATT, CDR2 SNEGSKA (reference sequence). Between the trimmed V and J ends, which lost 6 bases and 2 bases, there was a span of 12 bases. The CDR3 nucleotides read TGCAGTGCCCGCCAGGGAGCCACAGATACGCAGTATTTT. Its protein is CSARQGATDTQYF.

This clonotype was recorded many times. V and J are TRBV5-1 and TRBJ1-1; tentative D call: TRBD1 (5 bases). The CDR3 consists of 14 residues. Germline-derived CDR1 and CDR2 are SGHRS and YFSETQ. Trimming cost V 0 bases and J 1 base, with 7 bases left between them. DNA of the CDR3: TGCGCCAGCAGCTTGGACAGGCCGAACACTGAAGCTTTCTTT. This translates into CASSLDRPNTEAFF. Full variable domain (outside the CDR3, taken from reference TRBV5-1 and TRBJ1-1): KAGVTQTPRYLIKTRGQQVTLSCSPISGHRSVSWYQQTPGQGLQFLFEYFSETQRNKGNFPGRFSGRQFSNSRSEMNVSTLELGDSALYLCASSLDRPNTEAFFGQGTRLTVV.